The 8 T cell receptor beta chains listed next were all sequenced from one sample in a study of T-cell reconstitution after alpha-beta-depleted transplantation in children (dated by TCRdb to 2016 to 2017). Libraries were made using PCR. Sequencing relied on an Illumina HiSeq 2500. TCR libraries were prepared with molecular barcoding, using unique molecular identifiers to normalize TCRbeta repertoire quantification. TCRdb reran the public reads through fastp at Q25 and MiXCR, keeping productive beta chains. Every entry covers one CDR3 protein and lists the most common genes and DNA from its rows. In this sample the table shows 500,000 or so distinct CDR3 sequences, about 30% of which occur a single time. The ten largest clonotypes hold 2.4% of the sample. Specimen: PBMCs from the stem cell graft donor, collected from the stem cell graft. These receptors originate from a human donor who donated a stem cell graft to a child with aplastic anemia.

The chain joins TRBV12-3 or TRBV12-4 to TRBJ2-1; D gene ambiguous. The CDR3 sequence is 13 residues long. V lost 3 bases and J 2 bases, leaving 5 bases between the germline ends. CDR3 sequence: CASSFDAYNEQFF. CDR3 bases: TGTGCCAGCAGTTTTGATGCCTACAATGAGCAGTTCTTC.

The chain joins TRBV28 to TRBJ1-2; 8 bases agree with TRBD1. The CDR3 loop spans 14 amino acids. Looked up from germline, CDR1 is MDHEN and CDR2 is SYDVKM. J gave up 8 bases and V 6 bases, and 11 bases lay outside the gene matches. CDR3 sequence reads: CASRPTGESRGYTF. Here the CDR3 DNA reads TGTGCCAGCAGGCCGACAGGGGAGTCACGCGGCTACACCTTC.

This clonotype was observed a few times. The chain is built from TRBV28 and TRBJ1-1; the D gene is possibly TRBD1 (5 bases). Germline assignment: CDR1 MDHEN and CDR2 SYDVKM. V was trimmed by 8 bases and J by 10 bases, leaving 17 bases between them. The CDR3 contains 12 residues. The CDR3 nucleotides are TGTGCCAGCGACAAGATTGGGGGTTCAGCTTTCTTT. It yields the protein CASDKIGGSAFF. The complete variable domain, with remaining parts taken from reference TRBV28 and TRBJ1-1, reads DVKVTQSSRYLVKRTGEKVFLECVQDMDHENMFWYRQDPGLGLRLIYFSYDVKMKEKGDIPEGYSVSREKKERFSLILESASTNQTSMYLCASDKIGGSAFFGQGTRLTVV.

This clonotype has just a few counts. V and J are TRBV10-3 and TRBJ2-5, with D unresolved. The length of the CDR3 is 14 residues. Germline V gives CDR1 ENHRY, CDR2 SYGVKD. V was shortened by 2 bases and J by 2 bases, with 9 bases between the two germline ends. CDR3 sequence (DNA): TGTGCCATCAGTGAGGACAAGCTGCAAGAGACCCAGTACTTC. This sequence encodes CAISEDKLQETQYF.

There are a few counts of this clonotype. J is TRBJ2-3 and V is TRBV19; 8 bases map to TRBD2. The CDR3 runs to 16 residues. Looked up from germline, CDR1 is LNHDA and CDR2 is SQIVND (reference sequence). V dropped 1 base and J dropped 5; count of bases not matched to a gene: 8. The DNA of the CDR3 is TGTGCCAGTAGTATAGTAACTAGCGGCCTGGGAGATACGCAGTATTTT. This sequence encodes CASSIVTSGLGDTQYF.

The rearrangement uses TRBV12-3 or TRBV12-4 and TRBJ2-3; D not certain. The CDR3 covers 14 residues. V dropped 8 bases and J dropped 1 base, with 13 bases sitting between them. CDR3 residues: CASGAVMRTDTQYF. CDR3 in DNA: TGTGCCAGCGGAGCCGTAATGCGCACAGATACGCAGTATTTT.

The rearrangement joins TRBV28 to TRBJ2-7; D tentatively reads TRBD1 or TRBD2 (5 bases each). Trimming left V 7 bases short and J 0 bases short, with 16 bases between. CDR3 size: 15 residues. Germline lookup yields CDR1 MDHEN and CDR2 SYDVKM. Here the CDR3 reads CASIGGDRSSYEQYF. For the CDR3, the DNA is TGTGCCAGCATAGGTGGGGACCGTAGCTCCTACGAGCAGTACTTC. The entire variable domain, with the rest obtained from reference TRBV28 and TRBJ2-7, is as follows: DVKVTQSSRYLVKRTGEKVFLECVQDMDHENMFWYRQDPGLGLRLIYFSYDVKMKEKGDIPEGYSVSREKKERFSLILESASTNQTSMYLCASIGGDRSSYEQYFGPGTRLTVT.

The V call is TRBV5-1, the J call TRBJ2-3; tentative D call: TRBD1 (6 bases). This CDR3 contains 16 residues. The V and J ends lost 0 bases and 1 base respectively, with 12 bases between them. CDR1 SGHRS and CDR2 YFSETQ come from the germline V gene. CDR3 sequence reads: CASSLARGAGTDTQYF. CDR3 sequence (DNA): TGCGCCAGCAGCTTGGCCAGGGGCGCTGGCACAGATACGCAGTATTTT.